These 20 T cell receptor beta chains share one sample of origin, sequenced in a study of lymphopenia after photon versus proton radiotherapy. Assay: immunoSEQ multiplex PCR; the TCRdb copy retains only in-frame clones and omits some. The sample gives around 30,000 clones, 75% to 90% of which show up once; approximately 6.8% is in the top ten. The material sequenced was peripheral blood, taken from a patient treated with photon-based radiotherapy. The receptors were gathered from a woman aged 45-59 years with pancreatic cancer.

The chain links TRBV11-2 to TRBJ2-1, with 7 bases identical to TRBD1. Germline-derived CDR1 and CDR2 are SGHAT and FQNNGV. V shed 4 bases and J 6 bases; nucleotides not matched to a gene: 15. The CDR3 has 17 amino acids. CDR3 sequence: CASSSSETGIRSNEQFF. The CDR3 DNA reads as TGTGCCAGCAGCTCCTCAGAGACAGGGATTCGTAGCAATGAGCAGTTCTTC.

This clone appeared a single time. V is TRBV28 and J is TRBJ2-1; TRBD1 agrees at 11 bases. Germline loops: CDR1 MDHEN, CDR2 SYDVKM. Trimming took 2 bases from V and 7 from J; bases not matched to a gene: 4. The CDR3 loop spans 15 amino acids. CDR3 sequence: CASSLEDRGRNEQFF. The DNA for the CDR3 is TGTGCCAGCAGTTTAGAGGACAGGGGGCGGAATGAGCAGTTCTTC. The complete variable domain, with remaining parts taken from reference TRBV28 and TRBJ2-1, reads DVKVTQSSRYLVKRTGEKVFLECVQDMDHENMFWYRQDPGLGLRLIYFSYDVKMKEKGDIPEGYSVSREKKERFSLILESASTNQTSMYLCASSLEDRGRNEQFFGPGTRLTVL.

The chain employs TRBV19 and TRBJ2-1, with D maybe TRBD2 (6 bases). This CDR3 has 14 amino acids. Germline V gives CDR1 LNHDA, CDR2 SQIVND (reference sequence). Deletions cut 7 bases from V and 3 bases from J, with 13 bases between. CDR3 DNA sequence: TGTGCCAGTAAGGAGGGAGGAAACTACAATGAGCAGTTCTTC. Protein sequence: CASKEGGNYNEQFF.

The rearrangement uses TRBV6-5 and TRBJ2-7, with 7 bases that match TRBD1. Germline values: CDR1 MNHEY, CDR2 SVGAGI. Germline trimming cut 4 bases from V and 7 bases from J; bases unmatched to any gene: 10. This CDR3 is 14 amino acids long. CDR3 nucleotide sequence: TGTGCCAGCAGTTTTACCGGGACAGAGGGAGAGCAGTACTTC. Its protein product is CASSFTGTEGEQYF.

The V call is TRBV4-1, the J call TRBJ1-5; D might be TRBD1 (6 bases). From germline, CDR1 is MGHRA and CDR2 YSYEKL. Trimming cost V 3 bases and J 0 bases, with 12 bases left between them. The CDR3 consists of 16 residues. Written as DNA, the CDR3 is TGCGCCAGCAGCCAGGTGGCAGGGGCTAGCAATCAGCCCCAGCATTTT. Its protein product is CASSQVAGASNQPQHF.

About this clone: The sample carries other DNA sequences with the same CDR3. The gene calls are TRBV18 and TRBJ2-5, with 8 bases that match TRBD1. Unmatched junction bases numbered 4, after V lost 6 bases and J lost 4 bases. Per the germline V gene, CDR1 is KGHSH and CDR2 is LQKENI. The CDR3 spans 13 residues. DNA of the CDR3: TGTGCCAGCTCCCCTGGACAGGGAGAGACCCAGTACTTC. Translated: CASSPGQGETQYF.

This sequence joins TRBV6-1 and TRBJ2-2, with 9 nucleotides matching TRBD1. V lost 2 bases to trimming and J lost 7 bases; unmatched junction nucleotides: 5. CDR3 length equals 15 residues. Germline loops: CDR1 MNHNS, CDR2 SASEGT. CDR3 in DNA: TGTGCCAGCAGTGAATGGACAGGGGTGGACGGGGAGCTGTTTTTT. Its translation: CASSEWTGVDGELFF.

This chain's CDR3 is CASSLNSAGGMDTQYF. CDR3 in DNA: TGCGCCAGCAGCTTGAACTCAGCGGGAGGAATGGATACGCAGTATTTT. This chain joins TRBV5-1 and TRBJ2-3; 9 bases map to TRBD2. CDR1 is SGHRS and CDR2 is YFSETQ in the germline V gene. J lost 6 bases, V lost 1 base, and 9 bases had no gene match. The length of the CDR3 is 16 residues.

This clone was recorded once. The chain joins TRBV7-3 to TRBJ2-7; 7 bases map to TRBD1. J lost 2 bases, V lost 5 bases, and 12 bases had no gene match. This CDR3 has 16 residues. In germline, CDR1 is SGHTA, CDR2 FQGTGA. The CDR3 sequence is CASSHPIGGPTYEQYF. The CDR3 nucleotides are TGTGCCAGCAGCCACCCCATAGGGGGCCCCACCTACGAGCAGTACTTC.

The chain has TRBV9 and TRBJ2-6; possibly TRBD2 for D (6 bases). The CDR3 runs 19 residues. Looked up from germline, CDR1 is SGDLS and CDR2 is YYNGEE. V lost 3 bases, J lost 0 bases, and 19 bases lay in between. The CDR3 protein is CASSAGVVRFGSGANVLTF. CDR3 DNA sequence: TGTGCCAGCAGCGCGGGGGTAGTCAGATTTGGCTCTGGGGCCAACGTCCTGACTTTC.

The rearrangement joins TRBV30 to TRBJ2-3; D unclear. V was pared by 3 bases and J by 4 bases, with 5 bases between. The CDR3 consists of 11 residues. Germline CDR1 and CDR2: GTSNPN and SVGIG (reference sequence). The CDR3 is CAWRMADTQYF. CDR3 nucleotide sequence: TGTGCCTGGAGGATGGCAGATACGCAGTATTTT.

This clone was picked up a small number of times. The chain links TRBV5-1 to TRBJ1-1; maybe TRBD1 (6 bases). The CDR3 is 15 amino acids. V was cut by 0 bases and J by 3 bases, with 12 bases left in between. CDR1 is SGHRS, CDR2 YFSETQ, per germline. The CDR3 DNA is TGCGCCAGCAGCTTGGCAGGGGACCCGGACACTGAAGCTTTCTTT. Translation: CASSLAGDPDTEAFF.

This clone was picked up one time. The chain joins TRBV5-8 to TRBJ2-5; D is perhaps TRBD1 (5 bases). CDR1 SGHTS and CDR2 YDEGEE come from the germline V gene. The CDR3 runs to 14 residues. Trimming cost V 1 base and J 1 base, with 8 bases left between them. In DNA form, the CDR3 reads TGTGCCAGCAGCTTGAACAGGCCCCAAGAGACCCAGTACTTC. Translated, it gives CASSLNRPQETQYF.

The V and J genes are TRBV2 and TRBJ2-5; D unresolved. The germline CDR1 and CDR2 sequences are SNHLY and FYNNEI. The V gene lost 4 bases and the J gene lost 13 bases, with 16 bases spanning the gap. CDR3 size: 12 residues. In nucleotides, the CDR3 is TGTGCCAGCAGTGGGGCCAGTGGAACTGGGTACTTC. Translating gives CASSGASGTGYF.

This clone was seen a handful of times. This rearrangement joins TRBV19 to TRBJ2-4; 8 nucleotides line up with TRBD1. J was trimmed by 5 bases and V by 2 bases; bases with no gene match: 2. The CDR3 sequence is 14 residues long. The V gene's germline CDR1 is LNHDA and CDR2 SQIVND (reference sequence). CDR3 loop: CASSIQGAQNIQYF. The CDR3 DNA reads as TGTGCCAGTAGTATACAGGGGGCCCAAAACATTCAGTACTTC.

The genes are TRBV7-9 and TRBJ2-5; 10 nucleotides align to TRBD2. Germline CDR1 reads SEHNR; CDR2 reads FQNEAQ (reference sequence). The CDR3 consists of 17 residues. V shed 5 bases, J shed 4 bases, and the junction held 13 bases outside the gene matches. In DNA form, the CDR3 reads TGTGCCAGCAGCATAGGTGGGCTAGCGGGAGTCCGAGAGACCCAGTACTTC. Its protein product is CASSIGGLAGVRETQYF.

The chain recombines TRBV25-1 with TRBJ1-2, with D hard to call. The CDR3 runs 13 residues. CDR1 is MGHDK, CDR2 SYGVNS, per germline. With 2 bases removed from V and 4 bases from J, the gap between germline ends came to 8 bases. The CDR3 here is CASSEGRLYGYTF. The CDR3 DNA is TGTGCCAGCAGTGAAGGACGGCTCTATGGCTACACCTTC.

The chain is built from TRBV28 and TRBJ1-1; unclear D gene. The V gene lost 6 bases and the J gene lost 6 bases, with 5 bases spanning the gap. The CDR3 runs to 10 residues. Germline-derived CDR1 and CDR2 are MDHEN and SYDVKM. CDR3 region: CASRESEAFF. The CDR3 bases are TGTGCCAGCAGGGAGTCTGAAGCTTTCTTT. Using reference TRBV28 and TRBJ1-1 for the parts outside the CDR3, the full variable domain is DVKVTQSSRYLVKRTGEKVFLECVQDMDHENMFWYRQDPGLGLRLIYFSYDVKMKEKGDIPEGYSVSREKKERFSLILESASTNQTSMYLCASRESEAFFGQGTRLTVV.

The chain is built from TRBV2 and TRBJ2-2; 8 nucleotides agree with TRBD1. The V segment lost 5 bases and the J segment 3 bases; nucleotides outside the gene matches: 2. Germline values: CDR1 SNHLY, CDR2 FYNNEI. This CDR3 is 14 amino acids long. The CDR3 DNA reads TGTGCCAGCAGTCGACAGGGGCACACCGGGGAGCTGTTTTTT. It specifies CASSRQGHTGELFF.

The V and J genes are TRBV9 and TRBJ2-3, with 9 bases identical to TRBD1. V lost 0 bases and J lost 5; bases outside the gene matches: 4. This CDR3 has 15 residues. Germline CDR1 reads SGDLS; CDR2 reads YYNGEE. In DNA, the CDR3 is TGTGCCAGCAGCGTAGCTGGGACAGGGATAGATACGCAGTATTTT. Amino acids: CASSVAGTGIDTQYF.